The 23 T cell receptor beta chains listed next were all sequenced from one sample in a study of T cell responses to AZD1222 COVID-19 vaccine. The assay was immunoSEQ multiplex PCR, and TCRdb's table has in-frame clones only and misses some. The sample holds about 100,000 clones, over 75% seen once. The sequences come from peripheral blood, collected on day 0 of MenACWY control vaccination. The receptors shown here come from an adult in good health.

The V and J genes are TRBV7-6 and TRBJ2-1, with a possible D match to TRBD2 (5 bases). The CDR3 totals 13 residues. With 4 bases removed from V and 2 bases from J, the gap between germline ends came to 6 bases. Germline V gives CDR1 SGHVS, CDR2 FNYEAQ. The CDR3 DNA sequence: TGTGCCAGCAGCTCGGGGACCTACAATGAGCAGTTCTTC. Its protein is CASSSGTYNEQFF.

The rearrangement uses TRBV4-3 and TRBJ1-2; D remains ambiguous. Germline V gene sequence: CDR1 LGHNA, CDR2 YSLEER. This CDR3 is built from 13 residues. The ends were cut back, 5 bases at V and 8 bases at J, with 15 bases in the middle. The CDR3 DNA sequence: TGCGCCAGCAGCGAAGGAGCCGCCGGGGGCTACACCTTC. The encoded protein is CASSEGAAGGYTF.

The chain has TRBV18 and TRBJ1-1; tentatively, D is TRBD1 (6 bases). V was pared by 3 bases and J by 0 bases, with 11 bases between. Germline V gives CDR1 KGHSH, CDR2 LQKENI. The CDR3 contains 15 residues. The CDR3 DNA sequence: TGTGCCAGCTCACCTAGGCAGGGGATGAACACTGAAGCTTTCTTT. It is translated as CASSPRQGMNTEAFF.

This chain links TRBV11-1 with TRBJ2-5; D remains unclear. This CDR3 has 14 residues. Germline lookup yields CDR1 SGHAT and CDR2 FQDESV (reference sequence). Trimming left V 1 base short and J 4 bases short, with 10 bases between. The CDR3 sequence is CASSLEAGRETQYF. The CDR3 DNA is TGTGCCAGCAGCTTAGAGGCCGGGCGAGAGACCCAGTACTTC. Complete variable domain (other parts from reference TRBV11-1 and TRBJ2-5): EAEVAQSPRYKITEKSQAVAFWCDPISGHATLYWYRQILGQGPELLVQFQDESVVDDSQLPKDRFSAERLKGVDSTLKIQPAELGDSAMYLCASSLEAGRETQYFGPGTRLLVL.

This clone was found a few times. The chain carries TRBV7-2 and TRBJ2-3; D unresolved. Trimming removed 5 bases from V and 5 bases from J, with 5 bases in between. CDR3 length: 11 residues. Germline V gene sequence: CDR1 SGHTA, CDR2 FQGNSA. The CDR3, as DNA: TGTGCCAGCAGCCCCGTAGATACGCAGTATTTT. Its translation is CASSPVDTQYF.

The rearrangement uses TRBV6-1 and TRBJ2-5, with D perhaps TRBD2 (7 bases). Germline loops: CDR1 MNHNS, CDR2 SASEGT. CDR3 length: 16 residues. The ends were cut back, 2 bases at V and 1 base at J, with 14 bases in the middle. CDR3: CASSEMGGGFQETQYF. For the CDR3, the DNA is TGTGCCAGCAGTGAAATGGGGGGGGGCTTCCAAGAGACCCAGTACTTC.

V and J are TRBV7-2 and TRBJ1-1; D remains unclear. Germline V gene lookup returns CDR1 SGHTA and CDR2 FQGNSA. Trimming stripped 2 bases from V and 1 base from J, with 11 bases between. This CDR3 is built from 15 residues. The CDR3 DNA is TGTGCCAGCAGCTTAATGAGTCGCCCGAACACTGAAGCTTTCTTT. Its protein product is CASSLMSRPNTEAFF.

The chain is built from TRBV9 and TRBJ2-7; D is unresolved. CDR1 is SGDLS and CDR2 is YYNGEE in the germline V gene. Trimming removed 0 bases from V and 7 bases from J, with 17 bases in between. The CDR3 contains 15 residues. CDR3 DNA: TGTGCCAGCAGCGTAGAGGGCAGGTTCCCCTCTGAGCAGTACTTC. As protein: CASSVEGRFPSEQYF.

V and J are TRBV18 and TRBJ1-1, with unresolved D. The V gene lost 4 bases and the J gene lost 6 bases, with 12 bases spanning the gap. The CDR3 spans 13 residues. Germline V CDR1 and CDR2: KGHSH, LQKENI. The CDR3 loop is CASSRLREAEAFF. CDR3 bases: TGTGCCAGCTCACGCCTGCGGGAAGCTGAAGCTTTCTTT. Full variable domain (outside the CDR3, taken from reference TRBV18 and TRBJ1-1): NAGVMQNPRHLVRRRGQEARLRCSPMKGHSHVYWYRQLPEEGLKFMVYLQKENIIDESGMPKERFSAEFPKEGPSILRIQQVVRGDSAAYFCASSRLREAEAFFGQGTRLTVV.

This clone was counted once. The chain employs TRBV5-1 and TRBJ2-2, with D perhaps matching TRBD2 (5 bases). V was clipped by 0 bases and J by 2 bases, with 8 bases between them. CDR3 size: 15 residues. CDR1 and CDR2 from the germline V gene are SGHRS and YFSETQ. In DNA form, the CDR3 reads TGCGCCAGCAGCTTGGAAGGGAGAAACACCGGGGAGCTGTTTTTT. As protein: CASSLEGRNTGELFF.

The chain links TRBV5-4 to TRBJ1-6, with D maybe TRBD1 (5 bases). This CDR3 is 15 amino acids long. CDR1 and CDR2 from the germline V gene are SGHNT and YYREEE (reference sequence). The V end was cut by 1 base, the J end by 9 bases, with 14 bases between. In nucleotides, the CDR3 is TGTGCCAGCAGCTTGCGGCGGCAGGGCCGTTCACCCCTCCACTTT. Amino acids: CASSLRRQGRSPLHF.

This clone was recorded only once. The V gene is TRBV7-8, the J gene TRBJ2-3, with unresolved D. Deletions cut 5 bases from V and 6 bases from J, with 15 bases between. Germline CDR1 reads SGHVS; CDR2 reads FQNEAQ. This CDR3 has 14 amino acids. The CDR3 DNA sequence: TGTGCCAGCAGCCCTAGTCTATTTGGTGATACGCAGTATTTT. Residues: CASSPSLFGDTQYF.

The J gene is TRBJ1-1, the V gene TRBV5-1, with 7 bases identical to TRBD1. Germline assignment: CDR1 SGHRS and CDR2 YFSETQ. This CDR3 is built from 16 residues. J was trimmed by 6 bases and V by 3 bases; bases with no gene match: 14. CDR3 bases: TGCGCCAGCAGCTCGACAGGGTGGGGTATGGAGGCTGAAGCTTTCTTT. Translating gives CASSSTGWGMEAEAFF.

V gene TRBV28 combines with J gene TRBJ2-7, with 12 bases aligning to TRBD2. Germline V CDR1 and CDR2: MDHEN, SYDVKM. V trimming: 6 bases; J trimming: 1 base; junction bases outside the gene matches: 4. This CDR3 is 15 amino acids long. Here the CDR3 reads CASSRLAGDSYEQYF. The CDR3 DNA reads TGTGCCAGCAGCCGACTAGCGGGAGATTCCTACGAGCAGTACTTC.

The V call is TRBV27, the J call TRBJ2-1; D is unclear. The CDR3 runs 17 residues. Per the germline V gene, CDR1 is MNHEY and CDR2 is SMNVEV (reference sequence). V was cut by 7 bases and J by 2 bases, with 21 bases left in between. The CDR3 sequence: CASTPSSFMNPYNEQFF. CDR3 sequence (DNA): TGTGCCAGCACTCCCTCTAGTTTCATGAACCCCTACAATGAGCAGTTCTTC.

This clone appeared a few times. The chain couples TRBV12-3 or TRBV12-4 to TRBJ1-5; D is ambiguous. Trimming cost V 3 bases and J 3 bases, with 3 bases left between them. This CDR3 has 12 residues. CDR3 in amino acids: CASSFVNQPQHF. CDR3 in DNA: TGTGCCAGCAGTTTCGTCAATCAGCCCCAGCATTTT.

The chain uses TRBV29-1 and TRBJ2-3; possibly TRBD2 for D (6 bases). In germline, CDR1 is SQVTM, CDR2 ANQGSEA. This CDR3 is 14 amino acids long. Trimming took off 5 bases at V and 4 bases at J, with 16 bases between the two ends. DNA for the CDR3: TGCAGCGTTAGGGCCGGTGGGGGGTCAGATACGCAGTATTTT. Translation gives CSVRAGGGSDTQYF.

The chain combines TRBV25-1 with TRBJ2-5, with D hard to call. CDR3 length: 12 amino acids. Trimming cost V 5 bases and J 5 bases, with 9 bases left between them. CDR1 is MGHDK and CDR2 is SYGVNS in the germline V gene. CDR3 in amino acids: CASSPIGETQYF. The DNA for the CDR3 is TGTGCCAGCAGTCCCATCGGGGAGACCCAGTACTTC.

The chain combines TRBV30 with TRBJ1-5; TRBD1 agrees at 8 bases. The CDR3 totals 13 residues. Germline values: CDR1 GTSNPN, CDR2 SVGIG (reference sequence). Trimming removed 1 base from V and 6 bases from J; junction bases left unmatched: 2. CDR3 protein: CAWSGQGAQPQHF. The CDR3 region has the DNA TGTGCCTGGAGTGGGCAGGGGGCTCAGCCCCAGCATTTT.

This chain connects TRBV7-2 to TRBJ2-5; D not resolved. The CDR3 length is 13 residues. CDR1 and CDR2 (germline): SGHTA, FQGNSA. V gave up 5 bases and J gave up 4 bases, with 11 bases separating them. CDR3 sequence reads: CASSQQNGETQYF. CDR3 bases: TGTGCCAGCAGCCAACAAAATGGAGAGACCCAGTACTTC.

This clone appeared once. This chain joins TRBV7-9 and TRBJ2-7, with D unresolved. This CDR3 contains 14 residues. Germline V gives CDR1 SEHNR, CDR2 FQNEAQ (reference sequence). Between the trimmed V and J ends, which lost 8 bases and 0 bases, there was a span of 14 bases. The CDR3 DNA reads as TGTGCCAGCTCGCAGGACGGTCACTCCTACGAGCAGTACTTC. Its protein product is CASSQDGHSYEQYF.

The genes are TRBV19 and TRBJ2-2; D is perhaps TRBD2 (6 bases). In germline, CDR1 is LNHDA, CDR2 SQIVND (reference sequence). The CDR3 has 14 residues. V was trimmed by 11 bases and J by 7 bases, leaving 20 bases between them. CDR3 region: CAPGGPNTNGELFF. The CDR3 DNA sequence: TGTGCCCCCGGAGGGCCCAACACGAACGGGGAGCTGTTTTTT. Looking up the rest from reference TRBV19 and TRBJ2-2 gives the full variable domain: DGGITQSPKYLFRKEGQNVTLSCEQNLNHDAMYWYRQDPGQGLRLIYYSQIVNDFQKGDIAEGYSVSREKKESFPLTVTSAQKNPTAFYLCAPGGPNTNGELFFGEGSRLTVL.

The CDR3 spells CASSSGDSRLVATF. In DNA, the CDR3 is TGTGCCAGCAGCTCAGGGGACAGCCGACTAGTTGCCACCTTC. The chain employs TRBV7-2 and TRBJ1-2, with TRBD1 matching over 7 bases. The CDR3 totals 14 residues. Germline loops: CDR1 SGHTA, CDR2 FQGNSA. Losses at the gene ends were 4 bases for V and 13 bases for J; bases not matched to a gene: 15. Full variable domain (rest looked up from reference TRBV7-2 and TRBJ1-2): GAGVSQSPSNKVTEKGKDVELRCDPISGHTALYWYRQSLGQGLEFLIYFQGNSAPDKSGLPSDRFSAERTGGSVSTLTIQRTQQEDSAVYLCASSSGDSRLVATFGSGTRLTVV.